This TCR beta chain was sequenced in a study of OX40 agonist ivuxolimab in advanced cancers. Study as a whole: A mean age of roughly 66 years, range roughly 20 to 80, was recorded, and around 85% were male. Partial response was recorded in three patients: one hepatocellular carcinoma and two cutaneous melanoma cases.

Sequencing used immunoSEQ multiplex PCR; TCRdb keeps in-frame clones, though not all of them. The repertoire holds around 10,000 clones, 76% seen once, with about a fifth in the top ten. The specimen comprised CD4+ or CD8+ T cells sorted from blood, sampled in a trial of the OX40 agonist ivuxolimab. The receptor comes from an adult with an advanced solid tumor such as melanoma, head and neck, liver or kidney cancer.

The CDR3 loop reads CASSGGLEETQYF. CDR3 sequence (DNA): TGTGCCAGCAGCGGGGGACTCGAAGAGACCCAGTACTTC. This chain connects TRBV11-2 to TRBJ2-5, with D maybe TRBD2 (6 bases). Trimming cost V 5 bases and J 3 bases, with 10 bases left between them. This CDR3 comprises 13 residues. Germline CDR1 SGHAT, CDR2 FQNNGV.